This TCR beta chain was recovered during a study of T cell responses to AZD1222 COVID-19 vaccine. Overall study results and limits: Reports indicate that nearly half of spike-specific TCRs are directed at unmutated variant regions. The number of AZD1222 recipients seropositive at baseline was only 5 to 7.

Clones were read by immunoSEQ multiplex PCR, and TCRdb kept only the in-frame ones, dropping some. Of roughly 140,000 clones listed, approximately 88% were seen once; the top ten hold over 12%. The germline gives CDR1 MDHEN, CDR2 SYDVKM. V was pared by 10 bases and J by 2 bases, with 13 bases between. CDR3 length: 13 amino acids. A note on this clone: The antigen is not known.

The rearrangement joins TRBV28 to TRBJ2-3; maybe TRBD2 (6 bases). The clonotype originates from an adult in good health. The sequences come from peripheral blood, collected on day 0 of AZD1222 vaccination. CDR3 DNA sequence: TGTGCCATAGGTTGGGGGGTCACAGATACGCAGTATTTT. Protein: CAIGWGVTDTQYF.